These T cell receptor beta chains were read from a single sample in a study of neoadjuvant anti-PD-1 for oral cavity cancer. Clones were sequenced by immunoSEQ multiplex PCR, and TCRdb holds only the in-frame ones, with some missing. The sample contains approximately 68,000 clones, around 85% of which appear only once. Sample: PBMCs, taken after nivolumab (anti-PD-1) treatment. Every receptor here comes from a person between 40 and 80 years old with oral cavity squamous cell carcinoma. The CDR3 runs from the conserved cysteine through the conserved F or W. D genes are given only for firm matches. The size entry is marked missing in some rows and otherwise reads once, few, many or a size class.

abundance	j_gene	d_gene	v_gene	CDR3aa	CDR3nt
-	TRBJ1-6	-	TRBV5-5	CASSVRGDMNNSPLHF	TGTGCCAGCAGCGTCCGAGGGGACATGAATAATTCACCCCTCCACTTT
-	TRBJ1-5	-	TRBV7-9	CASSSSGSNQPQHF	TGTGCCAGCAGTTCAAGTGGTAGCAATCAGCCCCAGCATTTT
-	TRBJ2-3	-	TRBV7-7	CASSLGLADTQYF	TGTGCTAGCAGCTTAGGGTTAGCAGATACGCAGTATTTT
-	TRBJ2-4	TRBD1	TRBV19	CASSPRHGQGRYIQYF	TGTGCCAGTAGTCCCCGACATGGACAGGGGCGATACATTCAGTACTTC
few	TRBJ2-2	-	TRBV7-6	CASSLAGDTGELFF	TGTGCCAGCAGCTTAGCCGGGGATACCGGGGAGCTGTTTTTT
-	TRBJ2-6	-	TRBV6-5	CASRMEGLGANVLTF	TGTGCCAGCAGAATGGAGGGGCTTGGGGCCAACGTCCTGACTTTC
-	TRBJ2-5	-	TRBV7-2	CASSQAGGGTQYF	TGTGCCAGCAGCCAAGCCGGGGGTGGGACCCAGTACTTC
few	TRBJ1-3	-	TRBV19	CASSFPDTSGNTIYF	TGTGCCAGTAGTTTCCCGGACACCTCTGGAAACACCATATATTTT
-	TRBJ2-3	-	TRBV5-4	CASSLAGARADTQYF	TGTGCCAGCAGCTTGGCGGGGGCTCGGGCAGATACGCAGTATTTT
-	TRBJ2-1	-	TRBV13	CASSLVRKGNEQFF	TGTGCCAGCAGCTTGGTCAGGAAGGGAAATGAGCAGTTCTTC
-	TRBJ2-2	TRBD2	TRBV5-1	CASTKRGLAGVSQVNTGELFF	TGCGCCAGCACCAAACGAGGACTAGCGGGAGTATCCCAGGTGAACACCGGGGAGCTGTTTTTT
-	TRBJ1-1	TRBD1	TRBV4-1	CASSFQGQGRNTEAFF	TGCGCCAGCAGCTTTCAAGGACAGGGGCGGAACACTGAAGCTTTCTTT
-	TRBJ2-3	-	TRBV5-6	CASSSGTTDTQYF	TGTGCCAGCAGCTCGGGAACCACAGATACGCAGTATTTT
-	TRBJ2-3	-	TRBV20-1	CSARTSDTQYF	TGCAGTGCCCGGACTTCAGATACGCAGTATTTT
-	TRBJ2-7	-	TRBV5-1	CASSLPPNAGSYEQYF	TGCGCCAGCAGCTTGCCACCGAACGCAGGCTCCTACGAGCAGTACTTC
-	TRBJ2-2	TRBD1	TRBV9	CASSVETGATTGELFF	TGTGCCAGCAGCGTAGAGACAGGGGCGACCACCGGGGAGCTGTTTTTT
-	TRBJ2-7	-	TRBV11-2	CASSLVSGLGPYEQYF	TGTGCCAGCAGCTTAGTTTCGGGGTTGGGACCCTACGAGCAGTACTTC
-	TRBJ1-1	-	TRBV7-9	CASSPGQIEAFF	TGTGCCAGCAGCCCCGGACAGATTGAAGCTTTCTTT
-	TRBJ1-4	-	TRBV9	CASSAQGGDEKLFF	TGTGCCAGCAGCGCCCAAGGAGGGGATGAAAAACTGTTTTTT
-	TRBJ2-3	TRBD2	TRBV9	CASSKDLAGTSTDTQYF	TGTGCCAGCAGCAAAGACCTAGCGGGGACTAGCACAGATACGCAGTATTTT
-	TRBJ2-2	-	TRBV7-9	CASSLAVGTGELFF	TGTGCCAGCAGCTTAGCCGTGGGGACCGGGGAGCTGTTTTTT
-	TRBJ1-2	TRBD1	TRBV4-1	CASSQNRGYRGSDGYTF	TGCGCCAGCAGCCAAAACAGGGGCTACAGGGGGTCCGATGGCTACACCTTC